This TCR beta chain stems from a study of T-cell reconstitution after alpha-beta-depleted transplantation in children. In germline, CDR1 is MDHEN, CDR2 SYDVKM. The CDR3 length is 17 residues. The V gene end was trimmed by 5 bases and the J gene end by 4 bases; junction bases not matched to a gene: 7. The TCRbeta library incorporated unique molecular identifiers. TCRdb re-analysed the PCR reads in MiXCR, keeping a single row per CDR3 protein. The sample shows roughly 610,000 distinct CDR3 sequences, about 10% of them seen only once. This clonotype was counted between two and nine times. Sequences were derived from PBMCs from the stem cell graft donor, sampled from the stem cell graft. The clonotype originates from a human donor who donated a stem cell graft to a child with acute myeloid leukemia. This rearrangement joins TRBV28 to TRBJ2-1, with 14 bases lining up with TRBD2. The CDR3 loop reads CASSIGTSGSFYNEQFF. The DNA for the CDR3 is TGTGCCAGCAGTATCGGGACTAGCGGGAGTTTTTACAATGAGCAGTTCTTC.